This T cell receptor beta chain was profiled in a study of blood T cell repertoires in COVID-19. Study details: The analysed material was cDNA or gDNA that came from T cells, B-cell-depleted T cells, or PBMCs.

Seattle-derived patients entered the study during active infection and were followed longitudinally. In the authors' methods: Reference gene primer amplification yielded estimated nucleated cell counts. Method: immunoSEQ multiplex PCR; TCRdb's copy keeps in-frame clones and lacks some. V, J and clone size were drawn from that table, and D and trimming were deduced from the DNA. The sample consists of approximately 110,000 clones, about 93% of them appearing once. The receptor comes from a man aged 50 to 59 with COVID-19, enrolled during active disease. Material: peripheral blood.

The CDR3 loop reads CASNKQGLNQPQHF. CDR3 nucleotides: TGTGCCAGCAATAAACAGGGGCTCAATCAGCCCCAGCATTTT. The chain carries TRBV6-6 and TRBJ1-5; 7 bases align to TRBD1. The CDR3 runs 14 residues. The germline V gene has CDR1 MNHNY and CDR2 SVGAGI (reference sequence). J gave up 3 bases and V 7 bases, and 6 bases lay outside the gene matches.